This T cell receptor (beta chain) was recovered during a study of OX40 agonist ivuxolimab in advanced cancers. Study at large: Partial responses were achieved by three patients: one hepatocellular carcinoma, two cutaneous melanoma. Whole-study findings and limits: The authors did not determine the antigen specificity of the expanded peripheral T cells.

The data were produced by immunoSEQ multiplex PCR, yet TCRdb's version contains in-frame clones alone and is incomplete. Of about 66,000 clones in the sample, around 87% were seen once. The CDR3 sequence is 16 residues long. V was cut by 6 bases and J by 5 bases, with 19 bases left in between. The germline gives CDR1 MNHNY, CDR2 SVGAGI (reference sequence). Points on this clone: The antigen remains undetermined.

V usage is TRBV6-6 and J usage is TRBJ2-2; weak D call: TRBD2 (5 bases). The sequence was collected from an adult with an advanced solid tumor such as melanoma, head and neck, liver or kidney cancer. The sample in question was CD4+ or CD8+ T cells sorted from blood, obtained in a trial of the OX40 agonist ivuxolimab. The DNA for the CDR3 is TGTGCCAGCAGCCCCCGACTTGACTACCTGACCGGGGAGCTGTTTTTT. Its protein product is CASSPRLDYLTGELFF.